This T cell receptor beta chain originates from a study of blood T cell repertoires in COVID-19. Overall study: COVID-19 samples, acute and convalescent, were from the United States, Italy and Spain. In each case, the material was cDNA or gDNA derived from T cells, B-cell-depleted T cells, or PBMCs.

Original analysis: By means of reference gene primer amplification, nucleated cell counts were estimated. This table comes from immunoSEQ multiplex PCR, and its TCRdb copy is limited to in-frame clones, with some not included. D and trimming were read from the DNA, whereas the V and J calls and clone size are those reported in that table. The sample has around 190,000 clones, 70% to 90% seen once. Patients at the Seattle site were enrolled during active infection and followed longitudinally. Sequenced input: peripheral blood. The receptor was derived from a man aged 50 or older with COVID-19, enrolled during active disease.

CDR3 coding DNA: TGTGCCAGTAGTCCGGGACTAGCGGGAACAACCACCTACGAGCAGTACTTC. The encoded protein is CASSPGLAGTTTYEQYF. The V and J genes are TRBV9 and TRBJ2-7; 13 positions match TRBD2. Trimming removed 8 bases from V and 2 bases from J; junction bases left unmatched: 13. This CDR3 comprises 17 residues. The germline CDR1 and CDR2 sequences are SGDLS and YYNGEE.